This is a list of T cell receptor beta chains from one sample in a study of cytomegalovirus exposure and HLA in healthy donors. Assay used: immunoSEQ multiplex PCR; TCRdb lists only in-frame clones, some missing. This table holds about 93,000 clones, approximately 80% found once. The material sequenced was PBMCs. These receptor sequences come from a woman in her forties in good health and CMV-seronegative. CDR3s leave out the opening cysteine and the closing phenylalanine or tryptophan. A D gene is named only where the DNA matches it firmly. Clone size is not always given. Where it is, it says once, few, many or a class for expanded clones.

v_gene	d_gene	abundance	len	j_gene	CDR3aa
TRBV30	-	-	11	TRBJ2-2	AWNQGYTGELF
TRBV27	-	-	11	TRBJ1-2	ASSLWGGWGYT
TRBV29-1	-	-	12	TRBJ2-7	SVEGEVLGAEQY
TRBV29-1	-	-	8	TRBJ1-1	SVERAGGR
TRBV18	-	-	12	TRBJ2-7	ASSPGGFRGEQY
TRBV6-5	TRBD1	-	11	TRBJ1-1	ASSRTGVGEAF
TRBV2	TRBD2	once	14	TRBJ2-2	ASRLTSGRVAGELF
TRBV5-1	-	-	10	TRBJ2-1	ASSLQGIEQF
TRBV5-1	-	-	14	TRBJ2-6	ASRPRGRAGANVLT
TRBV6-5	TRBD2	-	14	TRBJ2-2	ASSSPSGTNTGELF
TRBV10-3	-	-	13	TRBJ2-6	AIRPQGSGANVLT
TRBV5-1	-	-	14	TRBJ1-4	ASNRGGHATNEKLF
TRBV7-6	TRBD1	-	11	TRBJ2-7	ASSKQGSYEQY
TRBV28	TRBD2	-	14	TRBJ2-7	ASSLWPSGSRSEQY
TRBV6-1	-	-	12	TRBJ2-3	ASSGPRGTDTQY
TRBV11-2	TRBD1	-	14	TRBJ1-2	ASSGGTGVVRYGYT
TRBV5-1	-	few	11	TRBJ2-1	ASSLGRGTEQF
TRBV6-4	-	few	12	TRBJ2-3	ASSDSQGTDTQY
TRBV11-3	-	once	12	TRBJ2-2	ASSPDSYTGELF
TRBV29-1	-	few	10	TRBJ2-1	SGHRDTAEQF
TRBV19	-	-	11	TRBJ1-5	ASSMRENQPQH
TRBV5-1	TRBD1	few	14	TRBJ1-2	ASSIPGQGARGGYT
TRBV6-1	-	-	11	TRBJ1-2	ASMVRSNYGYT
TRBV5-1	TRBD2	-	13	-	ASSRLGLAGDEQY
TRBV5-1	-	-	11	TRBJ2-5	ASSLAGLETQY
TRBV2	TRBD2	-	12	TRBJ2-1	ASVGGLAGYEQF
TRBV15	-	-	11	TRBJ2-7	ATNRGVAAEQY
TRBV7-2	-	-	11	TRBJ1-5	ASSSRGNQPQH
TRBV9	TRBD1	-	11	TRBJ1-2	ASRRQGASGYT
TRBV28	-	-	13	TRBJ1-5	ATLTESPSNQPQH
TRBV9	TRBD2	-	13	TRBJ2-1	ASSEGTRNYNEQF
TRBV28	-	-	11	TRBJ2-1	ASSLGHDNEQF
TRBV5-1	-	few	10	TRBJ1-2	ASSPSNYGYT
TRBV6-5	-	-	12	TRBJ1-2	ASSYSGGSYGYT
TRBV28	-	-	15	TRBJ2-7	ASSFIRTISFSYEQY
TRBV19	-	-	13	TRBJ1-1	ASRTHSLGNTEAF
TRBV6-1	-	-	9	TRBJ2-7	ASSRPYEQY